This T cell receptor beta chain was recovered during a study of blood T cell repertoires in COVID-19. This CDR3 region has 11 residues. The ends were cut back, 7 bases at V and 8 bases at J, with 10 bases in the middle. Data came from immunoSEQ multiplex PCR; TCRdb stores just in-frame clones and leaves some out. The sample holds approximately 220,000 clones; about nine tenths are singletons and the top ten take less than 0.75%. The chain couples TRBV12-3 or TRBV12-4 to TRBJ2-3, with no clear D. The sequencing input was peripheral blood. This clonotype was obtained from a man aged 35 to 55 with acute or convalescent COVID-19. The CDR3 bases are TGTGCCAGCACCAGGCATGGTACGCAGTATTTT. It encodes CASTRHGTQYF.